One and the same sample provided the 28 T cell receptor beta chains below, sequenced in a study of shared clonotypes between healthy human individuals. The table came from immunoSEQ multiplex PCR; TCRdb's copy has only in-frame clones and leaves some out. The repertoire consists of 450,000 to 600,000 clones, with roughly 78% occurring once and the leading ten covering roughly 13%. The source material was PBMCs. The receptors originated from a middle-aged woman in good health. Some clones in this sample may be carry-over from other donors' samples.

The genes are TRBV4-2 and TRBJ1-3; D gene ambiguous. V lost 1 base, J lost 2 bases, and 12 bases lay in between. CDR1 LGHNA and CDR2 YNFKEQ come from the germline V gene. This CDR3 has 16 amino acids. CDR3: CASSQGGDVAGNTIYF. The CDR3, as DNA: TGTGCCAGCAGCCAAGGGGGAGACGTGGCTGGAAACACCATATATTTT.

The chain combines TRBV4-2 with TRBJ1-3; tentative D call: TRBD1 (5 bases). The CDR3 spans 15 residues. Germline CDR1 reads LGHNA; CDR2 reads YNFKEQ. Trimming shortened V by 8 bases and J by 0 bases, and 14 bases separated the two germline ends. The CDR3 loop is CASSGSGSSGNTIYF. For the CDR3, the DNA is TGTGCCAGCTCAGGGTCGGGGAGCTCTGGAAACACCATATATTTT.

This clone was counted a single time. This rearrangement joins TRBV6-4 to TRBJ1-5; D ambiguous. Germline CDR1 is MRHNA and CDR2 is SNTAGT. The CDR3 is made up of 13 amino acids. Trimming stripped 4 bases from V and 5 bases from J, with 9 bases between. The CDR3, as DNA: TGTGCCAGCAGTGCTGAGGAGGATCAGCCCCAGCATTTT. Translation: CASSAEEDQPQHF.

The chain recombines TRBV28 with TRBJ2-1, with D possibly TRBD1 on 5 matching bases. CDR1 MDHEN and CDR2 SYDVKM come from the germline V gene. This CDR3 spans 15 amino acids. Deletions cut 6 bases from V and 3 bases from J, with 15 bases between. This chain's CDR3 is CASSPNDRFYNEQFF. DNA for the CDR3: TGTGCCAGCAGCCCCAACGACAGATTCTACAATGAGCAGTTCTTC. The variable domain in full, with the rest retrieved from reference TRBV28 and TRBJ2-1, is DVKVTQSSRYLVKRTGEKVFLECVQDMDHENMFWYRQDPGLGLRLIYFSYDVKMKEKGDIPEGYSVSREKKERFSLILESASTNQTSMYLCASSPNDRFYNEQFFGPGTRLTVL.

The chain couples TRBV4-3 to TRBJ2-7; 9 bases are shared with TRBD1. CDR1 LGHNA and CDR2 YSLEER come from the germline V gene. The CDR3 is 16 residues long. The V gene end was trimmed by 0 bases and the J gene end by 3 bases; junction bases not matched to a gene: 6. CDR3 DNA: TGCGCCAGCAGCCAAGATCGAGGGACAGGGAGCTACGAGCAGTACTTC. This gives the protein CASSQDRGTGSYEQYF.

CDR3 coding DNA: TGTGCCATCAGTGCTTACGATAGCAATCAGCCCCAGCATTTT. Amino acid sequence: CAISAYDSNQPQHF. V usage is TRBV10-3 and J usage is TRBJ1-5; D unclear. Germline assignment: CDR1 ENHRY and CDR2 SYGVKD. The germline V and J ends were trimmed by 4 bases and 0 bases, with 7 bases remaining between them. The CDR3 totals 14 residues.

This clone was seen a handful of times. This chain links TRBV7-2 with TRBJ2-1, with 14 bases that match TRBD2. The CDR3 is 16 residues long. The junction had 9 bases not matched to a gene; V was cut back by 5 bases and J by 9 bases. Germline values: CDR1 SGHTA, CDR2 FQGNSA. In DNA form, the CDR3 reads TGTGCCAGCAGCCAGCGACTAGCGGGAGGGTGGGGTGAGCAGTTCTTC. Its protein is CASSQRLAGGWGEQFF.

The chain recombines TRBV15 with TRBJ2-5, with a possible D match to TRBD1 (6 bases). With 3 bases removed from V and 4 bases from J, the gap between germline ends came to 18 bases. Germline V gives CDR1 LNHNV, CDR2 YYDKDF (reference sequence). CDR3 size: 16 residues. The CDR3 DNA reads TGTGCCACCAGCAGCCTGGACGTGGGGGCCGGAGAGACCCAGTACTTC. Translating gives CATSSLDVGAGETQYF.

CDR3 amino acids: CASTAGVGEQYF. The CDR3 nucleotides are TGTGCCAGCACGGCGGGAGTGGGCGAGCAGTACTTC. The chain carries TRBV28 and TRBJ2-7; 7 positions match TRBD2. This CDR3 contains 12 residues. Germline values: CDR1 MDHEN, CDR2 SYDVKM. V shed 7 bases and J 6 bases; nucleotides not matched to a gene: 6.

V usage is TRBV7-2 and J usage is TRBJ1-2; 7 bases align to TRBD1. Germline lookup yields CDR1 SGHTA and CDR2 FQGNSA. The J segment lost 6 bases and the V segment lost 6 bases, leaving 7 bases of the junction unmatched. The CDR3 runs to 13 residues. CDR3 nucleotides: TGTGCCAGCAGTCTAGTACAGGGGAATGGCTACACCTTC. Translating it yields CASSLVQGNGYTF.

Concerning this clone itself: This CDR3 is also generated by other DNA sequences in the sample. V and J are TRBV9 and TRBJ2-2; D is undetermined. From germline, CDR1 is SGDLS and CDR2 YYNGEE. The length of the CDR3 is 12 residues. Trimming cost V 0 bases and J 7 bases, with 4 bases left between them. DNA of the CDR3: TGTGCCAGCAGCGTAGTAGGCGGGGAGCTGTTTTTT. It specifies CASSVVGGELFF.

This clone has more than one count but fewer than ten. The V gene is TRBV10-3, the J gene TRBJ1-4, with D perhaps TRBD1 (5 bases). V was clipped by 10 bases and J by 0 bases, with 12 bases between them. CDR1 is ENHRY and CDR2 is SYGVKD in the germline V gene. This CDR3 is 14 amino acids long. This CDR3 is CATKTGATNEKLFF. CDR3 DNA sequence: TGTGCCACCAAAACAGGCGCAACTAATGAAAAACTGTTTTTT.

The chain carries TRBV6-5 and TRBJ2-1; 9 bases line up with TRBD2. Germline V lookup: CDR1 MNHEY, CDR2 SVGAGI. Trimming cost V 0 bases and J 4 bases; bases outside gene matches: 4. The CDR3 totals 16 residues. The DNA of the CDR3 is TGTGCCAGCAGTTACTCGGGGACTAGCTCGTACAATGAGCAGTTCTTC. Its protein is CASSYSGTSSYNEQFF.

The chain has TRBV9 and TRBJ2-3; no firm D call. The germline V and J ends were trimmed by 7 bases and 6 bases, with 12 bases remaining between them. The length of the CDR3 is 12 residues. Germline-derived CDR1 and CDR2 are SGDLS and YYNGEE. The CDR3 region has the DNA TGTGCCAGCCGGGCGGCGAGTGATACGCAGTATTTT. Encoded protein: CASRAASDTQYF.

The chain links TRBV30 to TRBJ2-7, with D possibly being TRBD2 (5 bases). Germline lookup yields CDR1 GTSNPN and CDR2 SVGIG (reference sequence). CDR3 size: 12 residues. Trimming shortened V by 4 bases and J by 3 bases, and 10 bases separated the two germline ends. The CDR3 DNA sequence: TGTGCCTGGACCGGGGTTGGCTACGAGCAGTACTTC. Amino acids: CAWTGVGYEQYF. Complete variable domain (other parts from reference TRBV30 and TRBJ2-7): SQTIHQWPATLVQPVGSPLSLECTVEGTSNPNLYWYRQAAGRGLQLLFYSVGIGQISSEVPQNLSASRPQDRQFILSSKKLLLSDSGFYLCAWTGVGYEQYFGPGTRLTVT.

This clone was detected only a few times. V gene TRBV11-2 combines with J gene TRBJ2-3, with D hard to call. CDR3 size: 14 residues. The germline V gene has CDR1 SGHAT and CDR2 FQNNGV. V lost 2 bases and J lost 6, with 12 bases in between. CDR3 amino acids: CASSLRPMMDTQYF. The CDR3 DNA reads as TGTGCCAGCAGCTTACGTCCTATGATGGATACGCAGTATTTT.

The V call is TRBV28, the J call TRBJ2-1; either TRBD1 or TRBD2 may supply D (6 bases each). Germline loops: CDR1 MDHEN, CDR2 SYDVKM. The CDR3 sequence is 12 residues long. Trimming took 2 bases from V and 15 from J, leaving 14 bases between them. The CDR3 DNA reads TGTGCCAGCAGTTTAGGGGGGCGCTTTTGGTTCTTC. Amino acid sequence: CASSLGGRFWFF.

The chain employs TRBV28 and TRBJ2-3, with no clear D. V lost 0 bases and J lost 4, with 14 bases in between. The CDR3 loop spans 16 amino acids. CDR1 MDHEN and CDR2 SYDVKM come from the germline V gene. CDR3: CASSLWGGIAADTQYF. Here the CDR3 DNA reads TGTGCCAGCAGTTTATGGGGTGGGATTGCGGCAGATACGCAGTATTTT.

V gene TRBV11-2 combines with J gene TRBJ1-4; D uncertain. There are 14 residues in the CDR3. Trimming pared 3 bases from V and 8 bases from J, leaving 13 bases between. CDR1 and CDR2 from the germline V gene are SGHAT and FQNNGV. The CDR3 region is CASSFSGVREKLFF. The CDR3 DNA reads TGTGCCAGCAGCTTCTCCGGGGTTCGAGAAAAACTGTTTTTT.

The gene calls are TRBV15 and TRBJ2-1; D could derive from TRBD1 or TRBD2 (7 bases each). The CDR3 totals 16 residues. V lost 1 base and J 3 bases, leaving 13 bases between the germline ends. Germline V gives CDR1 LNHNV, CDR2 YYDKDF (reference sequence). The CDR3: CATSRGEGTVYNEQFF. Here the CDR3 DNA reads TGTGCCACCAGCAGAGGGGAGGGGACAGTCTACAATGAGCAGTTCTTC.

V is TRBV7-9 and J is TRBJ1-1; 7 bases are a match to TRBD1. The CDR3 sequence is 15 residues long. V dropped 5 bases and J dropped 3; count of bases not matched to a gene: 9. The germline gives CDR1 SEHNR, CDR2 FQNEAQ (reference sequence). This chain's CDR3 is CASSNTMTGYTEAFF. The CDR3 DNA reads as TGTGCCAGCAGCAACACCATGACAGGGTACACTGAAGCTTTCTTT.

This clone was seen a single time. The chain links TRBV7-9 to TRBJ1-4; TRBD1 might be the D (6 bases). Trimming shortened V by 3 bases and J by 7 bases, and 15 bases separated the two germline ends. CDR1 and CDR2 (germline): SEHNR, FQNEAQ (reference sequence). The CDR3 sequence is 15 residues long. The CDR3 loop reads CASSLGAGSGEKLFF. Written as DNA, the CDR3 is TGTGCCAGCAGCTTGGGGGCAGGGAGCGGTGAAAAACTGTTTTTT.

This chain links TRBV30 with TRBJ2-1; 10 bases align to TRBD2. The CDR3 has 13 residues. Unmatched junction bases numbered 6, after V lost 3 bases and J lost 10 bases. CDR1 is GTSNPN, CDR2 SVGIG, per germline (reference sequence). The CDR3: CAWRLAGSPEQFF. The DNA for the CDR3 is TGTGCCTGGAGACTAGCGGGGAGCCCCGAGCAGTTCTTC.

J is TRBJ2-3 and V is TRBV7-3, with D possibly TRBD2 on 5 matching bases. CDR1 and CDR2 (germline): SGHTA, FQGTGA. This CDR3 has 15 amino acids. The V gene lost 5 bases and the J gene lost 4 bases, with 16 bases spanning the gap. CDR3 amino acids: CASSRRMAGADTQYF. The CDR3 bases are TGTGCCAGCAGCCGCCGGATGGCGGGCGCAGATACGCAGTATTTT.

This chain joins TRBV4-3 and TRBJ2-3; D remains unclear. Germline CDR1 is LGHNA and CDR2 is YSLEER. V lost 3 bases and J 6 bases, leaving 13 bases between the germline ends. The CDR3 has 14 residues. CDR3 amino acids: CASSQTPLTDTQYF. CDR3 DNA sequence: TGCGCCAGCAGCCAGACCCCGCTTACCGATACGCAGTATTTT.

In this sample, this clone turned up once. The chain uses TRBV5-4 and TRBJ2-3, with 9 bases identical to TRBD2. The CDR3 contains 16 residues. V lost 2 bases, J lost 1 base, and 5 bases stayed unmatched. CDR1 and CDR2 from the germline V gene are SGHNT and YYREEE (reference sequence). The CDR3 loop reads CASSFEAGGRTDTQYF. CDR3 DNA sequence: TGTGCCAGCAGCTTCGAAGCGGGAGGCCGCACAGATACGCAGTATTTT.

J is TRBJ2-2 and V is TRBV9; 8 bases are shared with TRBD1. CDR1 SGDLS and CDR2 YYNGEE come from the germline V gene. The CDR3 has 16 amino acids. V trimming: 4 bases; J trimming: 1 base; junction bases outside the gene matches: 6. CDR3 nucleotides: TGTGCCAGCAGCATCCAGGGGGCGTTGAACACCGGGGAGCTGTTTTTT. Its translation is CASSIQGALNTGELFF.

The gene calls are TRBV5-6 and TRBJ2-3; TRBD2 agrees at 13 bases. CDR3 length: 18 residues. Trimming cost V 0 bases and J 1 base; bases outside gene matches: 5. CDR1 SGHDT and CDR2 YYEEEE come from the germline V gene. The DNA for the CDR3 is TGTGCCAGCAGCTTGGAGGGGACTAGCGGGATAGGCACAGATACGCAGTATTTT. Encoded protein: CASSLEGTSGIGTDTQYF. Combining the CDR3 with reference TRBV5-6 and TRBJ2-3 gives the whole variable domain DAGVTQSPTHLIKTRGQQVTLRCSPKSGHDTVSWYQQALGQGPQFIFQYYEEEERQRGNFPDRFSGHQFPNYSSELNVNALLLGDSALYLCASSLEGTSGIGTDTQYFGPGTRLTVL.